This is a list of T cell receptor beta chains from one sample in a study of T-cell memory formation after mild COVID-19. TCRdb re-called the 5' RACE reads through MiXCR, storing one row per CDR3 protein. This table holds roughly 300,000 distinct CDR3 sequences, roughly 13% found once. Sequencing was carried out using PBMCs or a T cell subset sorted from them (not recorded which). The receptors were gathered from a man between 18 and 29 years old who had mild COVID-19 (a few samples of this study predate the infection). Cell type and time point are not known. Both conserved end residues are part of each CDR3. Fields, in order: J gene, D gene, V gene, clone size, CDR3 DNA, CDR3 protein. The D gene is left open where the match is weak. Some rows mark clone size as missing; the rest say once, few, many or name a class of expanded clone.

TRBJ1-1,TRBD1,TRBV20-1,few,TGCAGTGCTAGAGAAGGGACAGACACTGAAGCTTTCTTT,CSAREGTDTEAFF
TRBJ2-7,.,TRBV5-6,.,TGTGCCAGCAGCTTTCACAGGGCCGCCGAGCAGTACTTC,CASSFHRAAEQYF
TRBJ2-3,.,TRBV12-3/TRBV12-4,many,TGTGCCAGCAGTCCGGGGGGCCGGTTTGCGGATACGCAGTATTTT,CASSPGGRFADTQYF
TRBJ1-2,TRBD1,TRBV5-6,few,TGTGCCAGCAGCGGCGCCGGGACAGGGGTCTATGGCTACACCTTC,CASSGAGTGVYGYTF
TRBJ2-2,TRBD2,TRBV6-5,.,TGTGCCAGCAGTTACTCCAGCGGGAGTACCGGGGAGCTGTTTTTT,CASSYSSGSTGELFF
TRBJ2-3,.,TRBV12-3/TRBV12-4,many,TGTGCCAGCAGCCCCGGGGCGAGCACAGATACGCAGTATTTT,CASSPGASTDTQYF
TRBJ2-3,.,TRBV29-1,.,TGCAGCGTTGAAGGGAAGGATGAGTTTAGCACAGATACGCAGTATTTT,CSVEGKDEFSTDTQYF
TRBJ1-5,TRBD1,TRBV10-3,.,TGTGCCATCAGTAACCGACAGGGGGTGGCCCAGCCCCAGCATTTT,CAISNRQGVAQPQHF
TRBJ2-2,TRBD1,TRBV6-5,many,TGTGCCAGCAAATATACCGGGACAGGGTTGACCGGGGAGCTGTTTTTT,CASKYTGTGLTGELFF
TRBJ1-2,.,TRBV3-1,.,TGTGCCAGCAGCCACCGGGGCAACTATGGCTACACCTTC,CASSHRGNYGYTF
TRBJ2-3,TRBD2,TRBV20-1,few,TGCAGATTAGCGGGGGGGAGTTTGGGAGATACGCAGTATTTT,CRLAGGSLGDTQYF
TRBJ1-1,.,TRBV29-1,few,TGCAGCGCCGGGACGGTAGGCGGGGAAGCTTTCTTT,CSAGTVGGEAFF
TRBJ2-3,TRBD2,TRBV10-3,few,TGTGCCATCAGTGAACCGACTAGCGGTGTCCCGTATACGCAGTATTTT,CAISEPTSGVPYTQYF
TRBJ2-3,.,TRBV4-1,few,TGCGCCAGCAGCCTCATGATCTCAGATACGCAGTATTTT,CASSLMISDTQYF
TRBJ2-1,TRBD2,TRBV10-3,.,TGTGCCATCAGCGAGACTAGCGGGGGTGGGAATGAGCAGTTCTTC,CAISETSGGGNEQFF
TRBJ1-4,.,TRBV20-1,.,TGCAGTGCTAGAGAGGGAACCGTAGAGTTTGCAAAACTGTTTTTT,CSAREGTVEFAKLFF
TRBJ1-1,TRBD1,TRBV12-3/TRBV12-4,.,TGTGCCAGCAGTCCGGCGACAGGGTTCCCTGAAGCTTTCTTT,CASSPATGFPEAFF
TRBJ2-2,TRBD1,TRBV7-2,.,TGTGCCAGCAGCGAACAGGGGACGAACACCGGGGAGCTGTTTTTT,CASSEQGTNTGELFF
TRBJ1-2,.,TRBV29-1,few,TGCAGCGTTGGCGGACTCTATGGCTACACCTTC,CSVGGLYGYTF
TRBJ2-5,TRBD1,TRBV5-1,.,TGCGCCAGCAGGGGGACAGAGCAAGAGACCCAGTACTTC,CASRGTEQETQYF
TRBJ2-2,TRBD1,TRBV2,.,TGTGCCAGCGAACAGGGGGCCGGCACCGGGGAGCTGTTTTTT,CASEQGAGTGELFF
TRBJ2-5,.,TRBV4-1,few,TGCGCCAGCAGCCAAGATATGAGGGTTCGGTTAGGGACCCAGTACTTC,CASSQDMRVRLGTQYF
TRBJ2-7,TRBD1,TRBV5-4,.,TGTGCCAGCAGCCTTCAGGACAGGGACTACGAGCAGTACTTC,CASSLQDRDYEQYF
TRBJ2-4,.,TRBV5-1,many,TGCGCCAGCAGCATTTCGGACAAAAACATTCAGTACTTC,CASSISDKNIQYF
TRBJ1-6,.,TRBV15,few,TGTGCCACCAGCAGAGATTCCGGGATCCTCCACTTT,CATSRDSGILHF
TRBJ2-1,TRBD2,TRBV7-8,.,TGTGCCAGCAGCTCCGCGGGGGGGTCCTACAATGAGCAGTTCTTC,CASSSAGGSYNEQFF
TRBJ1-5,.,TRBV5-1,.,TGCGCCAGCAGCTTCGCTGTCGGTCAGCCCCAGCATTTT,CASSFAVGQPQHF
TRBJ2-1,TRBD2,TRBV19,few,TGTGCCACCAACCCGACTAGCGATGGGTGGTTCTTC,CATNPTSDGWFF
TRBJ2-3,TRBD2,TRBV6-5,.,TGTGCCAGCAGTTCCGTCGGACTAGTGGATACGCAGTATTTT,CASSSVGLVDTQYF
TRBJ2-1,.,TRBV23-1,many,TGCGCCAGCAGTCAAGGGGATAGCTCCTACAATGAGCAGTTCTTC,CASSQGDSSYNEQFF
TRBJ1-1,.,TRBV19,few,TGTGCCACGGCCCCTCTTGGGGGGATGAACACTGAAGCTTTCTTT,CATAPLGGMNTEAFF
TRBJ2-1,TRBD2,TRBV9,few,TGTGCCAGCAGCGCCCTAGCGGGAGCTAATGAGCAGTTCTTC,CASSALAGANEQFF
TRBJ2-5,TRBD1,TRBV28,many,TGTGCCAGCAGTCACCGACAGGGTCGGGGACAAGAGACCCAGTACTTC,CASSHRQGRGQETQYF
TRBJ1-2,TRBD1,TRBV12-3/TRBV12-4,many,TGTGCCAGCAGTCCAGGGGGGGCTGGCTACACCTTC,CASSPGGAGYTF
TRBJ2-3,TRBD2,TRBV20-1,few,TGCAGTGCTTCCTTTCCGACGGGCCGGGGGGGAAGCGATACGCAGTATTTT,CSASFPTGRGGSDTQYF